Listed below are T cell receptor beta chains from one sample, sequenced in a study of T cells generated in artificial thymic organoids. Their specific antigens are unknown. MiXCR, run by TCRdb on the 5' RACE reads, gives a single entry per CDR3 protein. The table lists 7,000 to 8,500 distinct CDR3 sequences, roughly a quarter of them singletons. Material: naive CD8+ T cells grown in artificial thymic organoids from cord blood stem and progenitor cells. Receptors were obtained from a human donor who gave cord blood stem cells for thymic organoid culture, a cardiac surgery patient who gave postnatal thymus, or a blood donor (not recorded which). The CDR3 runs from the conserved cysteine through the conserved F or W. Each record gives: D gene, J gene, V gene, clone size, CDR3 protein, CDR3 DNA. D genes are given only for firm matches. Some rows have no size entry. The others give once, few or many, or a class for an expanded clone.

-,TRBJ1-2,TRBV6-5,few,CASSYRGAFYGYTF,TGTGCCAGCAGTTATCGGGGGGCCTTCTATGGCTACACCTTC
TRBD2,TRBJ2-3,TRBV12-3/TRBV12-4,few,CASSLRGTDTQYF,TGTGCCAGCAGTTTGCGGGGGACAGATACGCAGTATTTT
-,TRBJ2-3,TRBV13,medium-sized,CASSLRQVRDTQYF,TGTGCCAGCAGCTTAAGACAGGTCCGAGATACGCAGTATTTT
TRBD2,TRBJ2-1,TRBV7-2,-,CASSVSGGFYNEQFF,TGTGCCAGCAGCGTCAGCGGGGGATTCTACAATGAGCAGTTCTTC
-,TRBJ1-6,TRBV12-3/TRBV12-4,medium-sized,CASSSGGNSPLHF,TGTGCCAGCAGTTCCGGGGGTAATTCACCCCTCCACTTT
-,TRBJ1-3,TRBV7-3,medium-sized,CASSLGPSGNTIYF,TGTGCCAGCAGCCTGGGGCCCTCTGGAAACACCATATATTTT
-,TRBJ1-5,TRBV28,-,CASSLRPSFESKGNQPQHF,TGTGCCAGCAGTTTAAGGCCCAGCTTCGAGAGCAAGGGCAATCAGCCCCAGCATTTT
-,TRBJ2-3,TRBV5-4,-,CASSLGIPKDTQYF,TGTGCCAGCAGCTTGGGGATCCCGAAGGATACGCAGTATTTT
-,TRBJ2-3,TRBV6-6,medium-sized,CASTPIACFIPSTDTQYF,TGTGCCAGCACCCCTATAGCTTGTTTTATTCCTAGCACAGATACGCAGTATTTT
TRBD2,TRBJ2-4,TRBV19,few,CATKAGGLAKNIQYF,TGTGCCACCAAAGCGGGGGGGCTAGCCAAAAACATTCAGTACTTC
-,TRBJ2-3,TRBV28,-,CASRVRDTQYF,TGTGCCAGCAGGGTTCGGGATACGCAGTATTTT
-,TRBJ1-5,TRBV6-5,-,CAGSPGHGNQPQHF,TGTGCCGGCAGCCCCGGACATGGGAATCAGCCCCAGCATTTT
-,TRBJ1-2,TRBV7-8,-,CASSPGREWYGYTF,TGTGCCAGCAGTCCTGGACGGGAATGGTATGGCTACACCTTC
-,TRBJ2-5,TRBV7-8,-,CASRLRQGYWMGAAETQYF,TGTGCCAGCCGCTTAAGGCAGGGTTATTGGATGGGGGCAGCGGAGACCCAGTACTTC
-,TRBJ1-5,TRBV28,medium-sized,CASSLRRRCNQPQHF,TGTGCCAGCAGTTTGAGGCGGAGGTGTAATCAGCCCCAGCATTTT
-,TRBJ2-3,TRBV7-2,few,CASSLEHGTDTQYF,TGTGCCAGCAGCTTAGAACATGGGACAGATACGCAGTATTTT
TRBD1,TRBJ2-3,TRBV11-2,few,CASSFPRDRGLSASTDTQYF,TGTGCCAGCAGCTTCCCGCGGGACAGGGGGCTCTCTGCTAGCACAGATACGCAGTATTTT
-,TRBJ1-5,TRBV30,-,CAWSGLFGTPQHF,TGTGCCTGGAGTGGACTTTTCGGGACGCCCCAGCATTTT
-,TRBJ2-4,TRBV12-3/TRBV12-4,-,CASSLEAGVLAKNIQYF,TGTGCCAGCAGTTTAGAGGCAGGGGTATTAGCCAAAAACATTCAGTACTTC
-,TRBJ2-5,TRBV6-2/TRBV6-3,once,CASSYSCSGINAEYF,TGTGCCAGCAGTTACTCGTGCAGTGGTATCAACGCAGAGTACTTC
-,TRBJ1-1,TRBV29-1,medium-sized,CSVGGGAEAFF,TGCAGCGTTGGGGGGGGGGCTGAAGCTTTCTTT
TRBD2,TRBJ2-5,TRBV7-9,-,CASSLRRGIQETQYF,TGTGCCAGCAGCTTACGGCGGGGGATACAAGAGACCCAGTACTTC
-,TRBJ1-2,TRBV12-3/TRBV12-4,-,CASSFRWTSPAGHGYTF,TGTGCCAGCAGTTTCAGATGGACATCCCCTGCGGGCCATGGCTACACCTTC
-,TRBJ1-1,TRBV13,medium-sized,CASSLGWIQFNTEAFF,TGTGCCAGCAGCTTAGGATGGATTCAGTTCAACACTGAAGCTTTCTTT
-,TRBJ2-3,TRBV24-1,few,CATSECPDTDTQYF,TGTGCCACCAGTGAGTGCCCGGACACAGATACGCAGTATTTT
-,TRBJ2-7,TRBV20-1,-,CSAGLRSYEQYF,TGCAGTGCGGGACTTCGCTCCTACGAGCAGTACTTC
-,TRBJ2-4,TRBV4-1,medium-sized,CASSQGPKNIQYF,TGCGCCAGCAGCCAAGGCCCAAAAAACATTCAGTACTTC
-,TRBJ1-2,TRBV7-9,medium-sized,CASSSFRDLANYGYTF,TGTGCCAGCAGCTCATTCCGGGACTTAGCTAACTATGGCTACACCTTC
-,TRBJ1-2,TRBV7-9,medium-sized,CASSLVATGKGYTF,TGTGCCAGCAGCTTAGTGGCTACAGGGAAGGGCTACACCTTC
-,TRBJ2-1,TRBV6-2/TRBV6-3,-,CASIQQGANNEQFF,TGTGCCAGCATTCAACAAGGGGCAAACAATGAGCAGTTCTTC
-,TRBJ2-7,TRBV6-2/TRBV6-3,few,CASSYSGTYEQYF,TGTGCCAGCAGTTACTCAGGAACCTACGAGCAGTACTTC
-,TRBJ1-5,TRBV10-1,once,CASSDYNQPQHF,TGCGCCAGCAGTGATTACAATCAGCCCCAGCATTTT
TRBD2,TRBJ2-1,TRBV7-2,medium-sized,CASSLPGTSGCSYNEQFF,TGTGCCAGCAGCTTACCAGGGACTAGCGGGTGCTCCTACAATGAGCAGTTCTTC
TRBD1,TRBJ2-7,TRBV7-8,-,CASSLDRTYEQYF,TGTGCCAGCAGCTTGGACAGGACCTACGAGCAGTACTTC
TRBD1,TRBJ2-7,TRBV12-3/TRBV12-4,once,CASSLRQGNEQYF,TGTGCCAGCAGTTTGCGACAGGGGAACGAGCAGTACTTC
-,TRBJ1-4,TRBV10-3,-,CAISESLGPNEKLFF,TGTGCCATCAGTGAGTCCCTTGGTCCAAATGAAAAACTGTTTTTT